The clone carrying this T cell receptor beta chain was detected once. Authors' data handling: Amplification from reference gene primers served as the basis for estimated nucleated cell counts. Libraries were prepared by immunoSEQ multiplex PCR; TCRdb keeps only in-frame clonotypes and omits some of them. V, J and clone size are taken as reported in that table, and D and trimming were inferred from the DNA itself. The table shows about 380,000 clones, with around 90% occurring only once. This sample stems from a study of blood T cell repertoires in COVID-19. Recruitment covered about two dozen US areas and drew participants whose ages spanned about 18 to 100 years. Donors were grouped by their self-reported clinical history. This CDR3 is built from 14 residues. The ends were cut back, 0 bases at V and 6 bases at J, with 10 bases in the middle. Germline CDR1 and CDR2: SGHNT and YYREEE (reference sequence).

The material sequenced was PBMCs or T cells enriched from blood (not recorded which). The chain has TRBV5-4 and TRBJ2-1; D is unresolved. The clonotype was recovered from a woman aged 18-29 years who had recovered from COVID-19. The CDR3 loop is CASSLGADPNEQFF. CDR3 coding DNA: TGTGCCAGCAGCTTGGGGGCAGACCCCAATGAGCAGTTCTTC.